This TCR beta chain was observed in a study of T cell clones after liver transplantation. Background on the study: Immunosuppression withdrawal was tried within 2 years after liver transplantation in this trial. Post-transplant blood was tracked for graft-donor-reactive T cell clones identified in a pre-transplant mixed lymphocyte reaction. Without induction therapy, subjects received standard immunosuppression until 12-24 months post-transplant. General study findings and limits: In most of the 8 subjects, circulating graft-donor-reactive CD4 TCRbeta sequences fell significantly after transplant.

Data came from immunoSEQ multiplex PCR; TCRdb stores just in-frame clones and leaves some out. Of tens of thousands of clones detected, around four fifths appear once; the ten largest clones hold roughly 2.8%. This clone was picked up a small number of times. Its antigen is undetermined. Trimming cost V 8 bases and J 2 bases, with 6 bases left between them. CDR3 size: 11 residues. Germline V gene data show CDR1 as SGHTA and CDR2 as FQGNSA. Sequenced material: CD4+ T cells from blood, taken at the 22-month timepoint. The chain is built from TRBV7-2 and TRBJ1-2; D gene ambiguous. This TCR was sampled from a human patient who received a liver transplant. Some T cells may arise from the graft donor. The CDR3 DNA reads TGTGCCAGCTCCGGGAACTATGGCTACACCTTC. Protein product: CASSGNYGYTF.